The present T cell receptor (beta chain) was sequenced within a study of T cell responses to AZD1222 COVID-19 vaccine. The table came from immunoSEQ multiplex PCR; TCRdb's copy has only in-frame clones and leaves some out. The top ten clones hold about 1.6% of a sample with around 110,000 clones, around nine tenths of them seen once. Study-level results: Spike-specific TCR breadth and depth both grew after two AZD1222 doses. Repertoires were obtained solely post-peak T cell response.

The germline CDR1 and CDR2 sequences are MNHEY and SVGEGT. Deletions cut 4 bases from V and 4 bases from J, with 19 bases between. The CDR3 sequence is 17 residues long. Regarding this clone: Its antigen is not known.

The TCR comes from an adult who received the AZD1222 COVID-19 vaccine. Sequenced here: peripheral blood, sampled 28 days after the second AZD1222 dose. The rearrangement uses TRBV6-2 or TRBV6-3 and TRBJ2-2; D is possibly TRBD2 (6 bases). The DNA for the CDR3 is TGTGCCAGCAGTTCCCTTAGCGGAGCCCCTGTCACCGGGGAGCTGTTTTTT. Protein: CASSSLSGAPVTGELFF.